These 28 T cell receptor beta chains came from one sample sequenced in a study of blood T cell repertoires in COVID-19. Repertoires were generated with immunoSEQ multiplex PCR, while TCRdb's copy carries only in-frame clones and drops some. The data show approximately 200,000 clones, about 86% seen once. The sample consisted of peripheral blood. These receptors originate from a woman in her fifties or sixties with acute or convalescent COVID-19.

The V and J genes are TRBV4-3 and TRBJ2-6; D gene unclear. V was trimmed by 2 bases and J by 0 bases, leaving 8 bases between them. CDR3 length equals 16 residues. The germline V gene has CDR1 LGHNA and CDR2 YSLEER. The CDR3 bases are TGCGCCAGCAGCCAATTCGCAGGCTCTGGGGCCAACGTCCTGACTTTC. Protein: CASSQFAGSGANVLTF.

The chain uses TRBV5-1 and TRBJ1-2; D unclear. The CDR3 covers 16 residues. Trimming cost V 3 bases and J 0 bases, with 15 bases left between them. The germline CDR1 and CDR2 sequences are SGHRS and YFSETQ. CDR3 nucleotide sequence: TGCGCCAGCAGCTCGGGAACAGCCTTAGCTAACTATGGCTACACCTTC. Its translation is CASSSGTALANYGYTF. Variable domain in full (rest from reference TRBV5-1 and TRBJ1-2): KAGVTQTPRYLIKTRGQQVTLSCSPISGHRSVSWYQQTPGQGLQFLFEYFSETQRNKGNFPGRFSGRQFSNSRSEMNVSTLELGDSALYLCASSSGTALANYGYTFGSGTRLTVV.

This CDR3 reads CASSQLITTSGGADTQYF. CDR3 nucleotides: TGTGCCAGCAGCCAACTGATTACCACTAGCGGGGGGGCAGATACGCAGTATTTT. J is TRBJ2-3 and V is TRBV4-2, with 13 nucleotides matching TRBD2. The germline gives CDR1 LGHNA, CDR2 YNFKEQ. The J segment lost 4 bases and the V segment lost 2 bases, leaving 9 bases of the junction unmatched. The CDR3 has 18 amino acids.

This sequence joins TRBV4-2 and TRBJ1-2; no definite D call. CDR1 is LGHNA and CDR2 is YNFKEQ in the germline V gene. The CDR3 covers 16 residues. Trimming removed 0 bases from V and 4 bases from J, with 15 bases in between. The CDR3 bases are TGTGCCAGCAGCCAAGATAGAACAGTGAAGGCCTATGGCTACACCTTC. Its translation: CASSQDRTVKAYGYTF.

The rearrangement uses TRBV5-1 and TRBJ2-3; weak D call: TRBD2 (6 bases). Germline CDR1 is SGHRS and CDR2 is YFSETQ. Between the trimmed V and J ends, which lost 1 base and 0 bases, there was a span of 9 bases. The CDR3 is 15 residues long. This CDR3 is CASSLTGESTDTQYF. The CDR3 coding sequence is TGCGCCAGCAGCTTGACGGGGGAAAGCACAGATACGCAGTATTTT.

The J gene is TRBJ1-5, the V gene TRBV3-1 (or the pseudogene TRBV3-2); 8 bases are shared with TRBD1. V lost 0 bases and J lost 3; bases outside the gene matches: 10. The length of the CDR3 is 18 residues. Germline CDR1 is LGHDT and CDR2 is YNNKEL (reference sequence). The CDR3 DNA reads TGTGCCAGCAGCCAAGAGCTGGGGGCGACAGGGGCCAATCAGCCCCAGCATTTT. This gives the protein CASSQELGATGANQPQHF.

The gene calls are TRBV4-2 and TRBJ1-1; the D gene is possibly TRBD1 (5 bases). V shed 0 bases and J shed 3 bases, with 8 bases lying between them. This CDR3 is 14 amino acids long. Germline V lookup: CDR1 LGHNA, CDR2 YNFKEQ. The CDR3 spells CASSQDGRDTEAFF. In DNA, the CDR3 is TGTGCCAGCAGCCAAGATGGCAGGGACACTGAAGCTTTCTTT.

The V call is TRBV9, the J call TRBJ2-1, with 11 bases that match TRBD2. The V and J ends lost 3 bases and 7 bases, in that order; junction bases with no gene match: 12. Per germline, CDR1 SGDLS and CDR2 YYNGEE. The CDR3 runs to 17 residues. The CDR3 protein is CASSATRSGGALNEQFF. CDR3 nucleotide sequence: TGTGCCAGCAGCGCCACGCGTAGCGGGGGGGCCTTAAATGAGCAGTTCTTC.

This clone has only one observation. J is TRBJ1-6 and V is TRBV5-6; the D is unclear. This CDR3 spans 15 amino acids. V lost 0 bases and J 2 bases, leaving 6 bases between the germline ends. The germline gives CDR1 SGHDT, CDR2 YYEEEE. CDR3 residues: CASSLAGAYNSPLHF. The DNA of the CDR3 is TGTGCCAGCAGCTTGGCCGGTGCCTATAATTCACCCCTCCACTTT.

This sequence joins TRBV7-2 and TRBJ2-3; 7 nucleotides match TRBD2. Germline-derived CDR1 and CDR2 are SGHTA and FQGNSA. Trimming at V came to 1 base and at J to 5 bases, leaving 15 bases not matched to a gene. This CDR3 comprises 18 residues. Here the CDR3 reads CASSLGNTAGHLRDTQYF. In DNA form, the CDR3 reads TGTGCCAGCAGCTTAGGGAACACAGCGGGGCATCTGAGAGATACGCAGTATTTT.

This clone was seen a handful of times. The chain recombines TRBV10-3 with TRBJ2-7; 7 bases fit TRBD1. Germline assignment: CDR1 ENHRY and CDR2 SYGVKD. This CDR3 spans 14 amino acids. V trimming: 6 bases; J trimming: 2 bases; junction bases outside the gene matches: 7. Here the CDR3 reads CAIRDGTATYEQYF. CDR3 nucleotides: TGTGCCATCAGGGACGGGACAGCGACCTACGAGCAGTACTTC.

The V gene is TRBV4-3, the J gene TRBJ1-1, with D hard to call. This CDR3 contains 14 residues. Germline V CDR1 and CDR2: LGHNA, YSLEER. The V end lost 1 base, the J end lost 4 bases, and 10 bases lay between the germline ends. CDR3 sequence reads: CASSQVVGGTEAFF. The CDR3, as DNA: TGCGCCAGCAGCCAAGTTGTAGGAGGCACTGAAGCTTTCTTT.

The chain uses TRBV9 and TRBJ1-4, with 9 bases that match TRBD1. The CDR3 contains 14 residues. Germline V CDR1 and CDR2: SGDLS, YYNGEE. J gave up 7 bases and V 0 bases, and 1 base lay outside the gene matches. The CDR3 here is CASSVGQGVEKLFF. In DNA, the CDR3 is TGTGCCAGCAGCGTAGGACAGGGGGTTGAAAAACTGTTTTTT.

The chain recombines TRBV2 with TRBJ1-2; D possibly corresponds to TRBD1 (5 bases). The germline V gene encodes CDR1 SNHLY and CDR2 FYNNEI. This CDR3 region has 12 residues. V lost 7 bases, J lost 7 bases, and 13 bases lay in between. CDR3 coding DNA: TGTGCCAGCAAGGCAGGGCTGAGTGGCTACACCTTC. It is translated as CASKAGLSGYTF.

Here the CDR3 DNA reads TGTGCCAGCAGTCCCGCTCTCGCGATCAATGAGCAGTTCTTC. This codes for CASSPALAINEQFF. The V and J genes are TRBV7-2 and TRBJ2-1; D unclear. Germline V gives CDR1 SGHTA, CDR2 FQGNSA. There are 14 residues in the CDR3. V was pared by 6 bases and J by 6 bases, with 15 bases between.

This clone appeared a few times. This chain joins TRBV27 and TRBJ1-4; D call uncertain. Per germline, CDR1 MNHEY and CDR2 SMNVEV (reference sequence). The ends were cut back, 5 bases at V and 7 bases at J, with 8 bases in the middle. The CDR3 is made up of 12 amino acids. The CDR3 region is CASSNRFEKLFF. In DNA, the CDR3 is TGTGCCAGCAGTAATCGGTTTGAAAAACTGTTTTTT. Variable domain in full (rest from reference TRBV27 and TRBJ1-4): EAQVTQNPRYLITVTGKKLTVTCSQNMNHEYMSWYRQDPGLGLRQIYYSMNVEVTDKGDVPEGYKVSRKEKRNFPLILESPSPNQTSLYFCASSNRFEKLFFGSGTQLSVL.

The V and J genes are TRBV11-2 and TRBJ2-5; 10 bases fit TRBD2. Trimming cost V 5 bases and J 3 bases; bases outside gene matches: 9. This CDR3 contains 16 residues. The V gene's germline CDR1 is SGHAT and CDR2 FQNNGV. CDR3 residues: CASSTLRSGGEETQYF. CDR3 nucleotide sequence: TGTGCCAGCAGCACTCTACGGAGCGGGGGGGAAGAGACCCAGTACTTC.

A few counts support this clone. The chain recombines TRBV19 with TRBJ1-4, with a tentative D call TRBD1 (6 bases). Germline CDR1 reads LNHDA; CDR2 reads SQIVND (reference sequence). The CDR3 loop spans 15 amino acids. V was cut by 6 bases and J by 5 bases, with 16 bases left in between. CDR3 residues: CASSMGQGWNEKLFF. The CDR3 nucleotides are TGTGCCAGTAGCATGGGGCAGGGGTGGAATGAAAAACTGTTTTTT.

This clone is a singleton in its sample. V gene TRBV11-1 combines with J gene TRBJ1-1, with TRBD1 matching over 9 bases. The ends lost 5 bases at V and 7 bases at J; junction bases unmatched: 5. Germline V gene lookup returns CDR1 SGHAT and CDR2 FQDESV (reference sequence). This CDR3 is built from 13 residues. Here the CDR3 reads CASSKQGASEAFF. Here the CDR3 DNA reads TGTGCCAGCAGCAAACAGGGGGCTAGTGAAGCTTTCTTT.

CDR3 residues: CASSWTAANTEAFF. CDR3 sequence (DNA): TGTGCCAGCAGTTGGACAGCCGCGAACACTGAAGCTTTCTTT. The chain couples TRBV28 to TRBJ1-1, with a tentative D call TRBD1 (6 bases). This CDR3 is built from 14 residues. Germline V CDR1 and CDR2: MDHEN, SYDVKM. The germline V and J ends were trimmed by 4 bases and 1 base, with 10 bases remaining between them.

The gene calls are TRBV16 and TRBJ1-2; no reliable D call. Germline CDR1 KGHSY, CDR2 FQNENV. The ends were cut back, 4 bases at V and 9 bases at J, with 9 bases in the middle. The CDR3 has 11 amino acids. The CDR3, as DNA: TGTGCCAGCAGCCTCGGAGACCGCTACACCTTC. As protein: CASSLGDRYTF.

The rearrangement joins TRBV13 to TRBJ2-5; D is uncertain. The germline CDR1 and CDR2 sequences are PRHDT and FYEKMQ (reference sequence). V was trimmed by 2 bases and J by 5 bases, leaving 15 bases between them. CDR3 length: 15 amino acids. The CDR3 bases are TGTGCCAGCAGCTTAAATTTCCGGGTTGGGGAGACCCAGTACTTC. Amino acid sequence: CASSLNFRVGETQYF.

This chain uses TRBV6-5 with TRBJ2-1; a possible D gene is TRBD1 (7 bases). Trimming took 5 bases from V and 9 from J, leaving 20 bases between them. This CDR3 is built from 15 residues. CDR1 and CDR2 from the germline V gene are MNHEY and SVGAGI. In DNA form, the CDR3 reads TGTGCCAGCAGTAACCGGCGACAGGGAGGCAGTGAGCAGTTCTTC. Amino acids: CASSNRRQGGSEQFF.

The sample holds one count of this clone. This chain uses TRBV2 with TRBJ1-2; 7 nucleotides line up with TRBD1. This CDR3 comprises 14 residues. Per germline, CDR1 SNHLY and CDR2 FYNNEI. Trimming cost V 5 bases and J 5 bases; bases outside gene matches: 8. DNA for the CDR3: TGTGCCAGCAGTATCCGGACAGGAAGGTATGGCTACACCTTC. This sequence encodes CASSIRTGRYGYTF.

The V and J genes are TRBV5-6 and TRBJ1-2; D gene unclear. The V end lost 0 bases, the J end lost 3 bases, and 12 bases lay between the germline ends. Germline V gives CDR1 SGHDT, CDR2 YYEEEE. This CDR3 is built from 15 residues. The CDR3 sequence is CASSLGLLRDYGYTF. CDR3 coding DNA: TGTGCCAGCAGCTTGGGACTACTTAGGGACTATGGCTACACCTTC.

V and J are TRBV3-1 (or the pseudogene TRBV3-2) and TRBJ2-2; 12 bases line up with TRBD2. V lost 4 bases and J lost 0; bases outside the gene matches: 6. The CDR3 has 18 amino acids. CDR1 is LGHDT and CDR2 is YNNKEL in the germline V gene (reference sequence). The CDR3 loop is CASSPTSSGGANTGELFF. CDR3 bases: TGTGCCAGCAGCCCAACGTCTAGCGGGGGGGCGAACACCGGGGAGCTGTTTTTT.

The CDR3 spells CASRRYSGNTIYF. In nucleotides, the CDR3 is TGTGCCAGTCGCCGGTACTCTGGAAACACCATATATTTT. This chain joins TRBV19 and TRBJ1-3; D is uncertain. Germline assignment: CDR1 LNHDA and CDR2 SQIVND (reference sequence). Trimming shortened V by 8 bases and J by 0 bases, and 8 bases separated the two germline ends. The CDR3 is 13 residues long.

This clone was counted between two and nine times. This rearrangement joins TRBV6-1 to TRBJ1-5, with D unresolved. The CDR3 has 13 amino acids. CDR1 is MNHNS and CDR2 is SASEGT in the germline V gene. The V and J ends lost 1 base and 3 bases respectively, with 4 bases between them. The CDR3 DNA is TGTGCCAGCAGTGAAGATAACAATCAGCCCCAGCATTTT. Encoded protein: CASSEDNNQPQHF.